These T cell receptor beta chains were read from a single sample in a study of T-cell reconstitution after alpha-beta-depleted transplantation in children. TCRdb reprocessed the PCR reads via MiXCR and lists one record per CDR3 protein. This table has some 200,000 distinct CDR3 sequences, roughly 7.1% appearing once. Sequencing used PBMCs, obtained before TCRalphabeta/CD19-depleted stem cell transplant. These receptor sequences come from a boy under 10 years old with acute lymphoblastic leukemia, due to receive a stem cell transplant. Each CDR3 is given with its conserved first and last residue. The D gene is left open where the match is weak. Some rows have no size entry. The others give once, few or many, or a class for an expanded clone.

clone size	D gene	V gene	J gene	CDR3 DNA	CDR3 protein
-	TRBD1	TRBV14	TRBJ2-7	TGTGCCAGCAGCCGGGGACAGGGACCTAGCTACGAGCAGTACTTC	CASSRGQGPSYEQYF
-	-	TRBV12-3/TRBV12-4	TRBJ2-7	TGTGCCAGCAGTTTAGCGGGGGCGACATCCTACGAGCAGTACTTC	CASSLAGATSYEQYF
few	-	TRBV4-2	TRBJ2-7	TGTGCCAGCAGCCAAGGCGGCAGATTTTTCTTC	CASSQGGRFFF
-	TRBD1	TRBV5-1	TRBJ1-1	TGCGCCAGCAGCCCGAGACAGGGGGCGAACACTGAAGCTTTCTTT	CASSPRQGANTEAFF
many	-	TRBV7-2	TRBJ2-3	TGTGCCAGCAGCTTAGTCGGGACGAGTAGCACAGATACGCAGTATTTT	CASSLVGTSSTDTQYF
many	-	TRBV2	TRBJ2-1	TGTGCCAGCAGTTCAGCGGGTTCCCGATACAATGAGCAGTTCTTC	CASSSAGSRYNEQFF
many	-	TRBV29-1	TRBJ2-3	TGCAGCGTTGAAGATACGATTCCAGATACGCAGTATTTT	CSVEDTIPDTQYF
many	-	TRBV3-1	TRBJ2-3	TGTGCCAGCAGCCAAGGACTCGTGGGGACAGATACGCAGTATTTT	CASSQGLVGTDTQYF
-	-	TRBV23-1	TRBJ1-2	TGCGCCAGCAGTCCGGGGGCAATGGCTAACTATGGCTACACCTTC	CASSPGAMANYGYTF
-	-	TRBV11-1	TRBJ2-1	TGTGCCAGCAGCTTCCCAGGGGGGGCGGAGAGTGAGCAGTTCTTC	CASSFPGGAESEQFF
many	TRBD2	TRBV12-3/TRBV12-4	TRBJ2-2	TGTGCCAGCAGTCCCCGTACTAGCGGGGACAAGGGGCTGTTTTTT	CASSPRTSGDKGLFF
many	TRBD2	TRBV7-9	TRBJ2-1	TGTGCCAGCAGCTGGGGGGGAGGAGCGCCCAATGAGCAGTTCTTC	CASSWGGGAPNEQFF
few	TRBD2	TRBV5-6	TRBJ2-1	TGTGCCAGCAGTTCACAGGGCCTAGCGGGGGGGGACAATGAGCAGTTCTTC	CASSSQGLAGGDNEQFF
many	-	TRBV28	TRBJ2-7	TGTGCCAGCAGTTTACCGCAAGTCTACGAGCAGTACTTC	CASSLPQVYEQYF
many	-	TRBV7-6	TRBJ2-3	TGTGCCAGCAGCTTAGCCGGGACTCCCCCAGATACGCAGTATTTT	CASSLAGTPPDTQYF
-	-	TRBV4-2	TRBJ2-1	TGTGCCATGAGCCTGGAGCTCGGCGGGTGGGCCTCGGAGGTTCCAATGGGGGAGCAGTTCTTC	CAMSLELGGWASEVPMGEQFF
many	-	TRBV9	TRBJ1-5	TGTGCCAGCAGCGTAGGGGAGGGCAATCAGCCCCAGCATTTT	CASSVGEGNQPQHF
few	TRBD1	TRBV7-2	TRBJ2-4	TGTGCCAGCAGCGTTTTACAGGGGGCCAAAAACATTCAGTACTTC	CASSVLQGAKNIQYF
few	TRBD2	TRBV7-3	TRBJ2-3	TGTGCCAGCAGCTTAGTAGCGACTAGCGGCCGACCAGGCACGGGTACGCAGTATTTT	CASSLVATSGRPGTGTQYF
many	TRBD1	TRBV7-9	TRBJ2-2	TGTGCCAGCAGCTTTCCGGGACAGGGGACCGGGGAGCTGTTTTTT	CASSFPGQGTGELFF
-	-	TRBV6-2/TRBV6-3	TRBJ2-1	TGTGCCAGCAGTTATTTCCAGGGTGTTGAGCAGTTCTTC	CASSYFQGVEQFF
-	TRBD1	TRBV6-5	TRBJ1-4	TGTGCCAGCAGTTACGCGAGGGACAGGGGTTGGGCTAATGAAAAACTGTTTTTT	CASSYARDRGWANEKLFF
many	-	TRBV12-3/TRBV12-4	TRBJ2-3	TGTGCCAGCAGTCCGGAGGACAAGGGGGGAACAGATACGCAGTATTTT	CASSPEDKGGTDTQYF
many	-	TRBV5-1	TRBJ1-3	TGCGCCAGCAGCTTGTCCTCGAGCTCTGGAAACACCATATATTTT	CASSLSSSSGNTIYF
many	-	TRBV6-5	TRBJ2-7	TGTGCCAGCAGTCTCGAAGGGGGACCCTACGAGCAGTACTTC	CASSLEGGPYEQYF
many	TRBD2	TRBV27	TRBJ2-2	TGTGCCAGCAGTTCTCTCCCGGGGACTAGCCTGACCGGGGAGCTGTTTTTT	CASSSLPGTSLTGELFF
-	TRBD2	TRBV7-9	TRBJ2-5	TGTGCCAGCAGCTCAATAGCGGGAGGGCCGTCAGAGACCCAGTACTTC	CASSSIAGGPSETQYF
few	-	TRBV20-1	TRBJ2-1	TGCAGTGCTAGAGACCCCGGGAGCAACAATGAGCAGTTCTTC	CSARDPGSNNEQFF
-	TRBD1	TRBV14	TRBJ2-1	TGTGCCAGCAGCCAAGCGGGCGGGTGGGACAGCTTCTACAATGAGCAGTTCTTC	CASSQAGGWDSFYNEQFF
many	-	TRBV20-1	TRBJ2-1	TGCAGTGCTAGGTGGTACAATGAGCAGTTCTTC	CSARWYNEQFF
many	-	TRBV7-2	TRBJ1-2	TGTGCCAGCAGCTTTGGGGCTAACTATGGCTACACCTTC	CASSFGANYGYTF
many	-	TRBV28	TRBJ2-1	TGTGCCAGCAGTCCTTTGAGCTCCTACAATGAGCAGTTCTTC	CASSPLSSYNEQFF
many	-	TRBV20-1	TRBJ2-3	TGCAGTGCTAGCCCCGGGGAATCCACAGATACGCAGTATTTT	CSASPGESTDTQYF
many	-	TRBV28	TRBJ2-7	TGTGCCAGCAGTTTCCCGAGGGTGCAGGGTCAAACCTACGAGCAGTACTTC	CASSFPRVQGQTYEQYF
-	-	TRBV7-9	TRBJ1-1	TGTGCCAGCAGCTTAGTTGGGCAGGGAATGAACACTGAAGCTTTCTTT	CASSLVGQGMNTEAFF
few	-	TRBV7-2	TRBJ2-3	TGTGCCAGCACCCCCCTCGGGGCAGATACGCAGTATTTT	CASTPLGADTQYF
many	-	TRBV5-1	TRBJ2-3	TGCGCCAGCAGCACCCAGGGAGGCGGGACCACAGATACGCAGTATTTT	CASSTQGGGTTDTQYF
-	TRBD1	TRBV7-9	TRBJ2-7	TGTGCCAGCAGCCGCCGGTTGGGACAGGGGTACGAGCAGTACTTC	CASSRRLGQGYEQYF
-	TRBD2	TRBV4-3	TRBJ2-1	TGCGCCAGCAGCCATGATGGGATATTGGGGGAGGGGTACAATGAGCAGTTCTTC	CASSHDGILGEGYNEQFF
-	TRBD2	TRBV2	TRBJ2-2	TGTGCCAGCAGAGAGGTCCCGGGACTAGCGGGAGGAAGCGGTGACACCGGGGAGCTGTTTTTT	CASREVPGLAGGSGDTGELFF
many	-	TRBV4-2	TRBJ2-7	TGTGCCAGCAGCCGTAGAGGACAAGCCTACGAGCAGTACTTC	CASSRRGQAYEQYF
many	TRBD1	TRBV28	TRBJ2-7	TGTGCCAGCAGCTCTACAGGGGGCACCTACGAGCAGTACTTC	CASSSTGGTYEQYF
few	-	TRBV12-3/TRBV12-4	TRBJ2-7	TGTGCCAGCAGCCCCACCGGGGGACCCCTAGAGCAGTACTTC	CASSPTGGPLEQYF
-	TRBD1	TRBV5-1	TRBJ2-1	TGCGCCAGCAGAAATTCTGGGGACAGTCATGAGCAGTTCTTC	CASRNSGDSHEQFF
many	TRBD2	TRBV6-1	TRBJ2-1	TGTGCCACCATGGGAGGGGCTGGAATATACAATGAGCAGTTCTTC	CATMGGAGIYNEQFF
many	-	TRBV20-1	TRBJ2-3	TGCAGTGCTAGAGGCGGGAGCACAGATACGCAGTATTTT	CSARGGSTDTQYF